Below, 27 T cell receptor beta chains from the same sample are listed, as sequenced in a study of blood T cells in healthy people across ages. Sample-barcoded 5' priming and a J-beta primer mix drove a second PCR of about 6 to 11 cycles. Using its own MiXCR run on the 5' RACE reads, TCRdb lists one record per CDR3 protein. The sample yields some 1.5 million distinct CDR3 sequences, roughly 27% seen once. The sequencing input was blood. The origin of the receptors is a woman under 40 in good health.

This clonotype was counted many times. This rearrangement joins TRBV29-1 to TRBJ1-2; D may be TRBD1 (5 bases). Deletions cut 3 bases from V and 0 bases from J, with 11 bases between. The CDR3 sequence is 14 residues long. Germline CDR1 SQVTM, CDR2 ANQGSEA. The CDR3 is CSVDSRQTNYGYTF. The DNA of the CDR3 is TGCAGCGTTGATTCGAGACAGACTAACTATGGCTACACCTTC.

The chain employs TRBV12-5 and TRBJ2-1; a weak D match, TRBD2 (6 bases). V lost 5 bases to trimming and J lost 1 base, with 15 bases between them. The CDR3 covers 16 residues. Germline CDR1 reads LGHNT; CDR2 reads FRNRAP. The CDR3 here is CASGPSAGPSYNEQFF. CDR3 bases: TGTGCTAGTGGTCCCTCAGCGGGCCCATCCTACAATGAGCAGTTCTTC. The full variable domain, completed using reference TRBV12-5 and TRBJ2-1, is DARVTQTPRHKVTEMGQEVTMRCQPILGHNTVFWYRQTMMQGLELLAYFRNRAPLDDSGMPKDRFSAEMPDATLATLKIQPSEPRDSAVYFCASGPSAGPSYNEQFFGPGTRLTVL.

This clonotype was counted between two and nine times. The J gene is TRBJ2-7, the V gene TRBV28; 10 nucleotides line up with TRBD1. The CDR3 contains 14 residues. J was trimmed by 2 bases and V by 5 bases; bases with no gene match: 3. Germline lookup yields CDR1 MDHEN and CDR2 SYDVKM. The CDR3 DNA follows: TGTGCCAGCAGTGGGACAGGGGTACCCTACGAGCAGTACTTC. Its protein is CASSGTGVPYEQYF.

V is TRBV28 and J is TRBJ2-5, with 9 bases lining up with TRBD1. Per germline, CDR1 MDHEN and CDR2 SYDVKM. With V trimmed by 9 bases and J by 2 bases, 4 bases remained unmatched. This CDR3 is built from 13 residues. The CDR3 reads CARTTGGQETQYF. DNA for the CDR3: TGTGCCAGAACGACAGGGGGGCAAGAGACCCAGTACTTC.

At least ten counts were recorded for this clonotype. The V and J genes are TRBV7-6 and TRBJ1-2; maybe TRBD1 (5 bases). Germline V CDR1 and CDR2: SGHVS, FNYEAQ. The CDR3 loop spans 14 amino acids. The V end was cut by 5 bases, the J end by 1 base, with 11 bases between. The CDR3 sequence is CASSHGASNYGYTF. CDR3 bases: TGTGCCAGCAGCCACGGGGCGAGTAACTATGGCTACACCTTC. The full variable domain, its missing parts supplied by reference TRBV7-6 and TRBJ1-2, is GAGVSQSPRYKVTKRGQDVALRCDPISGHVSLYWYRQALGQGPEFLTYFNYEAQQDKSGLPNDRFSAERPEGSISTLTIQRTEQRDSAMYRCASSHGASNYGYTFGSGTRLTVV.

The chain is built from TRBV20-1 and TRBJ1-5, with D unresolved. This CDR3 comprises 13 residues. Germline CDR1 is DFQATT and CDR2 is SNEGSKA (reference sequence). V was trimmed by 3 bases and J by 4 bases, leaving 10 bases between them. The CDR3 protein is CSARLERNQPQHF. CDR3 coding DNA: TGCAGTGCTAGGCTCGAGCGTAATCAGCCCCAGCATTTT.

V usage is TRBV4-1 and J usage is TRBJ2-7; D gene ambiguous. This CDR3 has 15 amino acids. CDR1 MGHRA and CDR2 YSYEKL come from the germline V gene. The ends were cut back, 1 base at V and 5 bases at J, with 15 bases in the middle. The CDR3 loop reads CASSQVVSPVDEQYF. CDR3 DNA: TGCGCCAGCAGCCAAGTCGTCTCCCCGGTCGACGAGCAGTACTTC.

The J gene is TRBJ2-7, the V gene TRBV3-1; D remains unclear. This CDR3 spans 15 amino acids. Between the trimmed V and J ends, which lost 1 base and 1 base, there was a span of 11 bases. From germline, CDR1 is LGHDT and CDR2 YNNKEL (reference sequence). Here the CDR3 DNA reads TGTGCCAGCAGCCAAGGTAGATCGGTTTCCTACGAGCAGTACTTC. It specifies CASSQGRSVSYEQYF.

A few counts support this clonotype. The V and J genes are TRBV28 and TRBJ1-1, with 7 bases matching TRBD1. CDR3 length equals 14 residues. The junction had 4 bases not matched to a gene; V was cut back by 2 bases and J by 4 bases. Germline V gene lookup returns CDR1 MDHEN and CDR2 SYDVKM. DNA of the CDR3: TGTGCCAGCAGTTTACTAAGGGGGCGCACTGAAGCTTTCTTT. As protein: CASSLLRGRTEAFF.

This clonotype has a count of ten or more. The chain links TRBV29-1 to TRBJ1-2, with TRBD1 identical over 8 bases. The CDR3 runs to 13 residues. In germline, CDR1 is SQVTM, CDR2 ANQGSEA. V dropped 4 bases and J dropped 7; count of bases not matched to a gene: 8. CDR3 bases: TGCAGCGTTGGGACAGGGCAAATCGGTGGCTACACCTTC. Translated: CSVGTGQIGGYTF.

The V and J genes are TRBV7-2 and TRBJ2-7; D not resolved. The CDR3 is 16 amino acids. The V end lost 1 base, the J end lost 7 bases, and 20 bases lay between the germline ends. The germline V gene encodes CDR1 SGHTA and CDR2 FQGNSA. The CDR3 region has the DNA TGTGCCAGCAGCTTAGGTGGGCTGGCGAGTTACAATGAGCAGTACTTC. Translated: CASSLGGLASYNEQYF.

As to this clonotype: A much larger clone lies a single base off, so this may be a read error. The CDR3, as DNA: TGCGCCAGCAGTAACGGACAGCCGAACACTGAAACTTTCTTT. This sequence encodes CASSNGQPNTETFF. The V call is TRBV5-1, the J call TRBJ1-1; D is possibly TRBD1 (6 bases). This CDR3 comprises 14 residues. CDR1 SGHRS and CDR2 YFSETQ come from the germline V gene.

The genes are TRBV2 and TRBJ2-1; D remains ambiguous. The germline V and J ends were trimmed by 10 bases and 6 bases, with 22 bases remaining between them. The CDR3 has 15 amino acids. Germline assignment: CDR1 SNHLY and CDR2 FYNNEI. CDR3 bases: TGTGCCACCCATCAGTATAGGGTGGAAGGCAATGAGCAGTTCTTC. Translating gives CATHQYRVEGNEQFF.

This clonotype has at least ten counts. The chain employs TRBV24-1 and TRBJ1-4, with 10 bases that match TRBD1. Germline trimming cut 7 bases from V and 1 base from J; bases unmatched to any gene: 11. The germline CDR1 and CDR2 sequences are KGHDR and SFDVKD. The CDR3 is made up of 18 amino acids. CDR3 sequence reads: CATRPCWDRGGTNEKLFF. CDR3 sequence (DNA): TGTGCCACCAGACCGTGCTGGGACAGGGGTGGAACTAATGAAAAACTGTTTTTT.

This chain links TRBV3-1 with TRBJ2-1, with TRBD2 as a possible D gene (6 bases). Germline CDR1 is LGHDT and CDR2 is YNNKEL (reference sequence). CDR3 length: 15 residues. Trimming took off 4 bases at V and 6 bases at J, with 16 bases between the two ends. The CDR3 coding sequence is TGTGCCAGCAGCCGGGGACTTATTCCCGGCAATGAGCAGTTCTTC. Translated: CASSRGLIPGNEQFF.

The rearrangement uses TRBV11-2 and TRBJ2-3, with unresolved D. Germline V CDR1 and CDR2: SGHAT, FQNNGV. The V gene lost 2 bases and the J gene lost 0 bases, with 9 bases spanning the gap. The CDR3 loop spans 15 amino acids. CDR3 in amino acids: CASSLRRISTDTQYF. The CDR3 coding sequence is TGTGCCAGCAGCTTAAGACGGATAAGCACAGATACGCAGTATTTT.

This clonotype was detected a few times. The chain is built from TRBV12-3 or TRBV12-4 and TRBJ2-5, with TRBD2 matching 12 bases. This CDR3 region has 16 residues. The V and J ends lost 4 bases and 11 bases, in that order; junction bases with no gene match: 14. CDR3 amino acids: CASSSRTSGVSREQYF. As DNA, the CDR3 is TGTGCCAGCAGTTCCCGGACTAGCGGGGTGAGTCGGGAGCAGTACTTC.

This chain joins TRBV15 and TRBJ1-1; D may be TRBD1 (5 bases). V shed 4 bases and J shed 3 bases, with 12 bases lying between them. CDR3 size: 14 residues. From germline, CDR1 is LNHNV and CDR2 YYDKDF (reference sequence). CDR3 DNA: TGTGCCACCAGCAAATGGGGGGGGGACACTGAAGCTTTCTTT. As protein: CATSKWGGDTEAFF.

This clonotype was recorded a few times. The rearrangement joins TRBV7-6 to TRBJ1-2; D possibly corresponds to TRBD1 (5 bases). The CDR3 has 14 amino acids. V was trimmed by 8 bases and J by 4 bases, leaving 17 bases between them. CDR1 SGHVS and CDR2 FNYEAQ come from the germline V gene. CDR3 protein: CASGVRGDGYGYTF. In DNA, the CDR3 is TGTGCCAGCGGCGTGAGGGGAGACGGCTATGGCTACACCTTC.

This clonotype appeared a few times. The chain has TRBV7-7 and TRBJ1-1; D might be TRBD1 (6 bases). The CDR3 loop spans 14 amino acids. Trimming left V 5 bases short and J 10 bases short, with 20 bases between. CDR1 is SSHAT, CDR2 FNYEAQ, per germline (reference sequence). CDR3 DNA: TGTGCCAGCAGCCAGATACAGGGATCGGATTTAGCTTTCTTT. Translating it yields CASSQIQGSDLAFF.

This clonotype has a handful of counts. The CDR3 coding sequence is TGTGCCAGCAGTGAAGCTAGGACCTCCAATCAGCCCCAGCATTTT. Translating gives CASSEARTSNQPQHF. The chain combines TRBV2 with TRBJ1-5; D is unclear. The germline gives CDR1 SNHLY, CDR2 FYNNEI. The CDR3 totals 15 residues. With 0 bases removed from V and 3 bases from J, the gap between germline ends came to 9 bases.

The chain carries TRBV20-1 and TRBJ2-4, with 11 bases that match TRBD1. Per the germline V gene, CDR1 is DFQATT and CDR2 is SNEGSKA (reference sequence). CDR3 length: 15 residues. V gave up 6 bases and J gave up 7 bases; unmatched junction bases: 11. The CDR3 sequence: CSATKSGTGGNIQYF. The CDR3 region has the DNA TGCAGTGCCACGAAATCCGGGACAGGGGGGAACATTCAGTACTTC.

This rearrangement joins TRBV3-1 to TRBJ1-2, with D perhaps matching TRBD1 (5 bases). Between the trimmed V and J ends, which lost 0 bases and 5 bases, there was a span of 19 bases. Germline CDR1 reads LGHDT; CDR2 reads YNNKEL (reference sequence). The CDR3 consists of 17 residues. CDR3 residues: CASSQESLGRDLYGYTF. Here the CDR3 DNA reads TGTGCCAGCAGCCAAGAGTCCCTTGGCAGGGATTTATATGGCTACACCTTC.

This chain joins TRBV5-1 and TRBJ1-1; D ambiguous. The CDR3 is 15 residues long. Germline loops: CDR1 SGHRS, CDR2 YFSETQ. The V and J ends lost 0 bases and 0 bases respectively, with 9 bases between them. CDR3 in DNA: TGCGCCAGCAGCTTGGAATCCCCATTGAACACTGAAGCTTTCTTT. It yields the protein CASSLESPLNTEAFF.

The CDR3 sequence: CATSSGQETQYF. The CDR3 nucleotides read TGTGCCACGTCTAGCGGCCAAGAGACCCAGTACTTC. The V call is TRBV7-3, the J call TRBJ2-5; 7 nucleotides line up with TRBD2. The CDR3 covers 12 residues. Germline values: CDR1 SGHTA, CDR2 FQGTGA. Trimming removed 10 bases from V and 1 base from J; junction bases left unmatched: 3. The full variable domain, its missing parts supplied by reference TRBV7-3 and TRBJ2-5, is GAGVSQTPSNKVTEKGKYVELRCDPISGHTALYWYRQSLGQGPEFLIYFQGTGAADDSGLPNDRFFAVRPEGSVSTLKIQRTERGDSAVYLCATSSGQETQYFGPGTRLLVL.

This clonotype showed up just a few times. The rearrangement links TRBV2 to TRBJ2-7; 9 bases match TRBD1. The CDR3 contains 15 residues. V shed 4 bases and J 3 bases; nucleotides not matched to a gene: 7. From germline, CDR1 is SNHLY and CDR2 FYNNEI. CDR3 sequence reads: CASSGFGTGSYEQYF. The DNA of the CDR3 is TGTGCCAGCAGTGGATTTGGGACAGGGAGCTACGAGCAGTACTTC.

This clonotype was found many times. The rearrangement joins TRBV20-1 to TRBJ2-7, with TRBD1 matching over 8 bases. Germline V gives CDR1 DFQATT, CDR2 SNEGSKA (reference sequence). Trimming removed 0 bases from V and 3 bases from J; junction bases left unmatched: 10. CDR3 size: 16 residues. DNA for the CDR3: TGCAGTGCTAGAGATAGCGGACAGGGTAGAGGCTACGAGCAGTACTTC. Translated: CSARDSGQGRGYEQYF.